This T cell receptor (beta chain) was captured by sequencing in a study of CXCR3-negative and CXCR3-positive naive CD8 T cells. Study-wide points: Fresh PBMCs were used in most assays, and CXCR3 expression partially decreased after cryopreservation. Naive cells with CXCR3 showed TRB CDR3s that were more hydrophobic than those in CXCR3-negative naive cells.

With regard to this clonotype: Its antigen is still unknown.

Libraries of TRB cDNA were made by 5' RACE and carried UMIs. TCRdb reprocessed the 5' RACE reads and stores each CDR3 protein as one record, lacking DNA. The listing records around 7,000 distinct CDR3 sequences. Those CD8+ T cells considered naive were CD45RO-CCR7+CD27+CD95-. The clonotype originates from a human donor in good health. Some clones in this sample may be carry-over from other donors' samples. The sequenced material came from naive CXCR3+ CD8+ T cells from blood. The subset here: CD45RO-CCR7+CD27+CD95- naive CD8+ T cells expressing CXCR3 (TNR3+).

The CDR3: CASSSSSQGLGEKLFF. This chain uses TRBV12-3 or TRBV12-4 with TRBJ1-4; TCRdb picks TRBD1, but there is no DNA to check that call. CDR3 length: 16 residues.